What follows are 25 T cell receptor beta chains derived from one specimen sequenced in a study of cytomegalovirus exposure and HLA in healthy donors. The PCR used 60 Vbeta and 13 Jbeta primers. Using immunoSEQ multiplex PCR, the repertoire was profiled, and TCRdb retains in-frame clones only, with some absent. This sample has 14,000 or so clones, with approximately 57% found just once. Sequences were obtained from PBMCs. The receptors here all came from a woman in her forties or fifties in good health and CMV-seropositive.

The chain has TRBV4-2 and TRBJ2-1, with 8 bases matching TRBD2. J gave up 3 bases and V 5 bases, and 6 bases lay outside the gene matches. The CDR3 length is 15 residues. CDR1 LGHNA and CDR2 YNFKEQ come from the germline V gene. The DNA of the CDR3 is TGTGCCAGCAGCTCCCGACTAGCGAACTACAATGAGCAGTTCTTC. Its protein is CASSSRLANYNEQFF.

This clone was seen just once. This rearrangement joins TRBV6-5 to TRBJ1-2, with 8 positions matching TRBD1. Per the germline V gene, CDR1 is MNHEY and CDR2 is SVGAGI. The CDR3 runs 12 residues. Germline trimming cut 10 bases from V and 7 bases from J; bases unmatched to any gene: 8. CDR3 coding DNA: TGTGCCACCGCCGGACAGGGCCTTGGCTACACCTTC. Protein product: CATAGQGLGYTF.

This chain uses TRBV7-8 with TRBJ1-2; D unclear. Deletions cut 0 bases from V and 2 bases from J, with 7 bases between. Per germline, CDR1 SGHVS and CDR2 FQNEAQ. This CDR3 spans 14 amino acids. The CDR3 here is CASSLAAENYGYTF. CDR3 coding DNA: TGTGCCAGCAGCTTAGCTGCGGAGAACTATGGCTACACCTTC.

V and J are TRBV9 and TRBJ2-1; 9 bases are a match to TRBD2. The CDR3 contains 15 residues. Germline assignment: CDR1 SGDLS and CDR2 YYNGEE. V shed 4 bases and J 0 bases; nucleotides not matched to a gene: 2. The CDR3 DNA reads as TGTGCCAGCAGCTTTAGCGGGAGCTCCTACAATGAGCAGTTCTTC. This sequence encodes CASSFSGSSYNEQFF.

The CDR3 DNA is TGTGCCAGCAGCTTTGACACTTACACTGAAGCTTTCTTT. The encoded protein is CASSFDTYTEAFF. The gene calls are TRBV5-4 and TRBJ1-1; D remains unclear. The V end was cut by 2 bases, the J end by 3 bases, with 8 bases between. This CDR3 contains 13 residues. The germline gives CDR1 SGHNT, CDR2 YYREEE (reference sequence).

The chain uses TRBV9 and TRBJ2-7, with 9 bases that match TRBD1. J was trimmed by 2 bases and V by 4 bases; bases with no gene match: 4. This CDR3 comprises 14 residues. Germline V gives CDR1 SGDLS, CDR2 YYNGEE. The CDR3 loop reads CASSLTGGAYEQYF. The CDR3 DNA follows: TGTGCCAGCAGCCTGACAGGGGGGGCCTACGAGCAGTACTTC.

The chain employs TRBV9 and TRBJ2-1, with D possibly TRBD1 on 5 matching bases. The germline gives CDR1 SGDLS, CDR2 YYNGEE. V was clipped by 3 bases and J by 5 bases, with 12 bases between them. The length of the CDR3 is 14 residues. The DNA for the CDR3 is TGTGCCAGCAGCGCGAACCGACAGAACAATGAGCAGTTCTTC. Its translation: CASSANRQNNEQFF.

V gene TRBV6-5 combines with J gene TRBJ1-3; 9 bases are shared with TRBD1. Trimming cost V 8 bases and J 8 bases; bases outside gene matches: 4. Germline V gene lookup returns CDR1 MNHEY and CDR2 SVGAGI. The CDR3 totals 12 residues. CDR3 loop: CASGTGSYTIYF. The DNA of the CDR3 is TGTGCCAGCGGGACAGGGAGTTACACCATATATTTT.

V and J are TRBV28 and TRBJ2-7, with unresolved D. Germline lookup yields CDR1 MDHEN and CDR2 SYDVKM. The CDR3 sequence is 13 residues long. The V and J ends lost 7 bases and 5 bases respectively, with 15 bases between them. As DNA, the CDR3 is TGTGCCAGCACCACGGGTCAGCCCAACGAGCAGTACTTC. Translated, it gives CASTTGQPNEQYF.

In its sample, this clone was seen a few times. The chain has TRBV5-6 and TRBJ1-1; D uncertain. V lost 4 bases to trimming and J lost 5 bases, with 6 bases between them. The CDR3 runs to 11 residues. Germline assignment: CDR1 SGHDT and CDR2 YYEEEE. CDR3 nucleotides: TGTGCCAGCAGCGTCGGGACTGAAGCTTTCTTT. Protein sequence: CASSVGTEAFF. The variable domain in full, completed from reference TRBV5-6 and TRBJ1-1, reads DAGVTQSPTHLIKTRGQQVTLRCSPKSGHDTVSWYQQALGQGPQFIFQYYEEEERQRGNFPDRFSGHQFPNYSSELNVNALLLGDSALYLCASSVGTEAFFGQGTRLTVV.

The genes are TRBV4-2 and TRBJ2-5; possible D gene TRBD2, 6 bases. This CDR3 contains 16 residues. With 5 bases removed from V and 4 bases from J, the gap between germline ends came to 20 bases. The germline V gene encodes CDR1 LGHNA and CDR2 YNFKEQ. DNA of the CDR3: TGTGCCAGCAGCGGCGGGACTTCGGGAGAAGGAGAGACCCAGTACTTC. This sequence encodes CASSGGTSGEGETQYF.

Regarding this clone: At the DNA level, this CDR3 is encoded by other sequences in the same sample as well. The chain combines TRBV30 with TRBJ1-5; no firm D call. This CDR3 region has 13 residues. Germline assignment: CDR1 GTSNPN and CDR2 SVGIG (reference sequence). Between the trimmed V and J ends, which lost 1 base and 4 bases, there was a span of 8 bases. For the CDR3, the DNA is TGTGCCTGGAGTGGCGGCGGGAATCAGCCCCAGCATTTT. Protein product: CAWSGGGNQPQHF.

The J gene is TRBJ1-2, the V gene TRBV25-1, with TRBD1 matching 10 bases. CDR3 length: 15 residues. V trimming: 3 bases; J trimming: 2 bases; junction bases outside the gene matches: 3. Looked up from germline, CDR1 is MGHDK and CDR2 is SYGVNS. DNA of the CDR3: TGTGCCAGCAGTGAGACAGGGGGCGGGAACTATGGCTACACCTTC. Amino acid sequence: CASSETGGGNYGYTF.

J is TRBJ2-7 and V is TRBV5-1; TRBD1 agrees at 12 bases. This CDR3 region has 15 residues. The germline V gene encodes CDR1 SGHRS and CDR2 YFSETQ. The V segment lost 2 bases and the J segment 4 bases; nucleotides outside the gene matches: 4. CDR3 amino acids: CASSFLGQGAYEQYF. The CDR3 DNA is TGCGCCAGCAGCTTCCTGGGACAGGGGGCTTACGAGCAGTACTTC.

This clone came up a few times. The CDR3 sequence is CASSQVGPSFGGYTF. CDR3 nucleotide sequence: TGCGCCAGCAGCCAAGTTGGGCCGTCCTTTGGTGGCTACACCTTC. The chain is built from TRBV4-1 and TRBJ1-2; D is undetermined. Germline-derived CDR1 and CDR2 are MGHRA and YSYEKL. The CDR3 loop spans 15 amino acids. Trimming cost V 1 base and J 7 bases, with 16 bases left between them.

The rearrangement joins TRBV29-1 to TRBJ1-1; the D is unclear. Germline V gene lookup returns CDR1 SQVTM and CDR2 ANQGSEA. The length of the CDR3 is 12 residues. Trimming shortened V by 7 bases and J by 4 bases, and 13 bases separated the two germline ends. Written as DNA, the CDR3 is TGCAGCGCCAGAGGAGGGAGCACTGAAGCTTTCTTT. Its protein is CSARGGSTEAFF.

The rearrangement uses TRBV6-5 and TRBJ1-1; 8 bases are a match to TRBD1. Trimming at V came to 7 bases and at J to 2 bases, leaving 6 bases not matched to a gene. The CDR3 is 14 amino acids. Germline-derived CDR1 and CDR2 are MNHEY and SVGAGI. The CDR3 is CASNRQGINTEAFF. The CDR3 nucleotides are TGTGCCAGCAACCGACAGGGGATTAACACTGAAGCTTTCTTT.

V and J are TRBV14 and TRBJ2-7, with a weak D call TRBD2 (5 bases). CDR3 length equals 14 residues. Germline V gene sequence: CDR1 SGHDN, CDR2 FVKESK. V lost 2 bases and J 0 bases, leaving 8 bases between the germline ends. This CDR3 is CASSQFSVSYEQYF. The CDR3, as DNA: TGTGCCAGCAGCCAATTTAGCGTCTCCTACGAGCAGTACTTC.

This clone turned up a few times. This chain joins TRBV4-2 and TRBJ1-4; TRBD1 might be the D (5 bases). Trimming shortened V by 1 base and J by 6 bases, and 18 bases separated the two germline ends. There are 17 residues in the CDR3. The germline CDR1 and CDR2 sequences are LGHNA and YNFKEQ. DNA of the CDR3: TGTGCCAGCAGCCAAGCGGTCAGGGCGCGCTCGGATGAAAAACTGTTTTTT. Protein: CASSQAVRARSDEKLFF.

The gene calls are TRBV10-1 and TRBJ2-7, with 7 bases fitting TRBD2. This CDR3 has 16 amino acids. V was clipped by 2 bases and J by 0 bases; unmatched bases: 7. The germline V gene encodes CDR1 WNHNN and CDR2 SYGVQD (reference sequence). The CDR3: CASSERLAVVSYEQYF. CDR3 sequence (DNA): TGCGCCAGCAGTGAGAGGCTAGCGGTTGTCTCCTACGAGCAGTACTTC.

V gene TRBV29-1 combines with J gene TRBJ1-2; 8 bases match TRBD1. CDR1 is SQVTM and CDR2 is ANQGSEA in the germline V gene. The V segment lost 4 bases and the J segment 6 bases; nucleotides outside the gene matches: 4. This CDR3 has 12 residues. This CDR3 reads CSVGTGPDGYTF. CDR3 DNA sequence: TGCAGCGTTGGGACAGGGCCTGATGGCTACACCTTC. Combining the CDR3 with reference TRBV29-1 and TRBJ1-2 gives the whole variable domain SAVISQKPSRDICQRGTSLTIQCQVDSQVTMMFWYRQQPGQSLTLIATANQGSEATYESGFVIDKFPISRPNLTFSTLTVSNMSPEDSSIYLCSVGTGPDGYTFGSGTRLTVV.

The chain links TRBV25-1 to TRBJ2-7; tentatively, D is TRBD2 (6 bases). CDR1 and CDR2 (germline): MGHDK, SYGVNS. The CDR3 covers 14 residues. V lost 8 bases, J lost 1 base, and 15 bases lay in between. CDR3 bases: TGTGCCAGCGGGATCCGGGACTCGTCCTACGAGCAGTACTTC. This sequence encodes CASGIRDSSYEQYF.

V and J are TRBV9 and TRBJ1-1, with unresolved D. V shed 4 bases and J shed 5 bases, with 12 bases lying between them. The V gene's germline CDR1 is SGDLS and CDR2 YYNGEE. There are 13 residues in the CDR3. CDR3 in amino acids: CASSPSGVTEAFF. The CDR3 DNA is TGTGCCAGCAGCCCCTCCGGGGTGACTGAAGCTTTCTTT.

The chain has TRBV9 and TRBJ1-5; perhaps TRBD1 as D (5 bases). This CDR3 spans 14 amino acids. Germline V lookup: CDR1 SGDLS, CDR2 YYNGEE. Trimming cost V 0 bases and J 4 bases, with 8 bases left between them. CDR3 residues: CASSVAAGNQPQHF. CDR3 bases: TGTGCCAGCAGCGTAGCCGCAGGGAATCAGCCCCAGCATTTT.

The chain recombines TRBV4-2 with TRBJ2-7; weak D call: TRBD1 (6 bases). Germline loops: CDR1 LGHNA, CDR2 YNFKEQ. This CDR3 comprises 16 residues. V was shortened by 0 bases and J by 3 bases, with 15 bases between the two germline ends. The CDR3 sequence is CASSQDIQGLIYEQYF. For the CDR3, the DNA is TGTGCCAGCAGCCAAGATATACAGGGCCTTATCTACGAGCAGTACTTC.